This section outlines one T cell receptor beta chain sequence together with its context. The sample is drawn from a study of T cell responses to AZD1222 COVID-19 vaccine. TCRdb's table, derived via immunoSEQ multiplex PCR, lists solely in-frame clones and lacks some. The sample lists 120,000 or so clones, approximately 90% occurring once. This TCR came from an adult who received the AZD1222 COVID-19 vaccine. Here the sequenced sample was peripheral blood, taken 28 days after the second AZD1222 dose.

CDR3 sequence (DNA): TGCGCCAGCAGCCCGCCTCGGGGCACAGAAAACACTGAAGCTTTCTTT. This sequence encodes CASSPPRGTENTEAFF. The chain recombines TRBV5-1 with TRBJ1-1, with D maybe TRBD1 (5 bases). The CDR3 sequence is 16 residues long. Per germline, CDR1 SGHRS and CDR2 YFSETQ. V was pared by 4 bases and J by 2 bases, with 18 bases between.